These 28 T cell receptor beta chains were all obtained from the same sample, sequenced in a study of cytomegalovirus exposure and HLA in healthy donors. Use of 60 Vbeta and 13 Jbeta primers characterized the PCR. Assay used: immunoSEQ multiplex PCR; TCRdb lists only in-frame clones, some missing. Of about 160,000 clones in the sample, approximately 78% were seen once. The sample consisted of PBMCs. These receptors originate from a woman aged 18-29 years in good health and CMV-seronegative.

The genes are TRBV29-1 and TRBJ2-5; 10 positions agree with TRBD1. Trimming removed 6 bases from V and 7 bases from J; junction bases left unmatched: 8. The CDR3 consists of 13 residues. Germline V gene lookup returns CDR1 SQVTM and CDR2 ANQGSEA. The CDR3 loop is CSVGQGDRRTQYF. CDR3 in DNA: TGCAGCGTAGGACAGGGGGATCGTAGGACCCAGTACTTC.

The chain uses TRBV28 and TRBJ1-1, with a possible D match to TRBD1 (5 bases). The CDR3 has 13 amino acids. The ends were cut back, 7 bases at V and 4 bases at J, with 13 bases in the middle. Germline V gene data show CDR1 as MDHEN and CDR2 as SYDVKM. The CDR3 here is CASTEGRSTEAFF. The CDR3 DNA reads TGTGCCAGCACCGAGGGGAGGAGCACTGAAGCTTTCTTT.

The rearrangement links TRBV27 to TRBJ1-6, with TRBD1 identical over 7 bases. This CDR3 region has 15 residues. Germline V CDR1 and CDR2: MNHEY, SMNVEV (reference sequence). Trimming removed 6 bases from V and 1 base from J; junction bases left unmatched: 3. In DNA, the CDR3 is TGTGCCAGCAGGGTACAGGGGTCCTATAATTCACCCCTCCACTTT. Its protein product is CASRVQGSYNSPLHF.

The chain couples TRBV19 to TRBJ1-5; D is undetermined. V was cut by 5 bases and J by 2 bases, with 10 bases left in between. Germline loops: CDR1 LNHDA, CDR2 SQIVND (reference sequence). The CDR3 is made up of 14 amino acids. The CDR3 loop is CASSGRGGNQPQHF. The CDR3 DNA is TGTGCCAGTAGTGGGCGGGGTGGCAATCAGCCCCAGCATTTT.

The chain's CDR3 is CASSARGQGASGELFF. The CDR3 DNA reads TGTGCCAGCAGCGCTAGGGGACAGGGGGCCTCCGGGGAGCTGTTTTTT. The chain combines TRBV9 with TRBJ2-2, with 12 bases fitting TRBD1. This CDR3 region has 16 residues. Germline CDR1 SGDLS, CDR2 YYNGEE. V was clipped by 3 bases and J by 6 bases; unmatched bases: 6.

The chain couples TRBV12-5 to TRBJ2-7; D may be TRBD1 (5 bases). Trimming shortened V by 6 bases and J by 6 bases, and 12 bases separated the two germline ends. In germline, CDR1 is LGHNT, CDR2 FRNRAP. The CDR3 loop spans 12 amino acids. This CDR3 is CASGTGLTEQYF. The CDR3 coding sequence is TGTGCTAGTGGAACAGGTTTAACCGAGCAGTACTTC.

The V call is TRBV28, the J call TRBJ2-1; 11 bases match TRBD2. The germline V gene has CDR1 MDHEN and CDR2 SYDVKM. The CDR3 is made up of 16 amino acids. The V segment lost 3 bases and the J segment 4 bases; nucleotides outside the gene matches: 5. The CDR3, as DNA: TGTGCCAGCAGTTTGCTGGCTAGCGGGAGGTACAATGAGCAGTTCTTC. Its translation: CASSLLASGRYNEQFF.

This clone was seen a few times. The rearrangement joins TRBV5-8 to TRBJ2-2, with D maybe TRBD2 (5 bases). The V gene's germline CDR1 is SGHTS and CDR2 YDEGEE. CDR3 length equals 12 residues. V lost 4 bases and J lost 5, with 6 bases in between. The CDR3 DNA reads as TGTGCCAGCAGCCCGGGAACCGGGGAGCTGTTTTTT. It translates to CASSPGTGELFF.

This clone was detected only a few times. The chain links TRBV5-6 to TRBJ1-1; D uncertain. Between the trimmed V and J ends, which lost 5 bases and 0 bases, there was a span of 8 bases. The CDR3 consists of 13 residues. Germline V CDR1 and CDR2: SGHDT, YYEEEE. CDR3 coding DNA: TGTGCCAGCAGTGGAGTGATGAACACTGAAGCTTTCTTT. This encodes CASSGVMNTEAFF.

The sample holds a few counts of this clone. The rearrangement uses TRBV4-2 and TRBJ1-1, with a possible D match to TRBD1 (5 bases). Deletions cut 3 bases from V and 1 base from J, with 9 bases between. Germline lookup yields CDR1 LGHNA and CDR2 YNFKEQ. This CDR3 region has 14 residues. In nucleotides, the CDR3 is TGTGCCAGCAGCCAGACAGACAAGAACACTGAAGCTTTCTTT. This sequence encodes CASSQTDKNTEAFF.

On this clone: This CDR3 is also generated by other DNA sequences in the sample. The rearrangement joins TRBV5-1 to TRBJ2-2; TRBD2 aligns across 9 bases. The germline CDR1 and CDR2 sequences are SGHRS and YFSETQ. Losses at the gene ends were 3 bases for V and 0 bases for J; bases not matched to a gene: 6. CDR3 length: 17 amino acids. The CDR3 protein is CASSWSSGSPNTGELFF. CDR3 DNA sequence: TGCGCCAGCAGCTGGAGTAGCGGGAGCCCGAACACCGGGGAGCTGTTTTTT.

The CDR3 sequence: CASSVPGLQETQYF. CDR3 DNA sequence: TGTGCCAGTTCCGTTCCGGGACTCCAAGAGACCCAGTACTTC. The rearrangement links TRBV28 to TRBJ2-5, with D perhaps TRBD2 (6 bases). Trimming left V 9 bases short and J 1 base short, with 15 bases between. Germline loops: CDR1 MDHEN, CDR2 SYDVKM. This CDR3 spans 14 amino acids. Full variable domain (rest looked up from reference TRBV28 and TRBJ2-5): DVKVTQSSRYLVKRTGEKVFLECVQDMDHENMFWYRQDPGLGLRLIYFSYDVKMKEKGDIPEGYSVSREKKERFSLILESASTNQTSMYLCASSVPGLQETQYFGPGTRLLVL.

V gene TRBV2 combines with J gene TRBJ2-3, with TRBD1 as a possible D gene (5 bases). V was cut by 3 bases and J by 4 bases, with 8 bases left in between. Germline V lookup: CDR1 SNHLY, CDR2 FYNNEI. CDR3 length: 13 amino acids. CDR3 sequence reads: CASSESRADTQYF. Written as DNA, the CDR3 is TGTGCCAGCAGTGAGAGCAGGGCAGATACGCAGTATTTT.

This chain uses TRBV5-1 with TRBJ2-2; D gene uncertain. CDR3 length equals 15 residues. Germline V gene sequence: CDR1 SGHRS, CDR2 YFSETQ. The V and J ends lost 4 bases and 2 bases respectively, with 12 bases between them. The chain's CDR3 is CASSPPWPNTGELFF. In DNA form, the CDR3 reads TGCGCCAGCAGCCCGCCTTGGCCAAACACCGGGGAGCTGTTTTTT. The full variable domain, completed using reference TRBV5-1 and TRBJ2-2, is KAGVTQTPRYLIKTRGQQVTLSCSPISGHRSVSWYQQTPGQGLQFLFEYFSETQRNKGNFPGRFSGRQFSNSRSEMNVSTLELGDSALYLCASSPPWPNTGELFFGEGSRLTVL.

The DNA of the CDR3 is TGCGCCAGCTCGGCAGGGGCTTCTATCCACGAGCAGTACTTC. Amino acids: CASSAGASIHEQYF. This chain links TRBV10-2 with TRBJ2-7, with D possibly TRBD1 on 6 matching bases. The CDR3 is 14 amino acids. The ends were cut back, 8 bases at V and 5 bases at J, with 19 bases in the middle. The germline V gene has CDR1 WSHSY and CDR2 SAAADI.

The chain combines TRBV29-1 with TRBJ2-1, with unresolved D. The CDR3 covers 16 residues. Germline values: CDR1 SQVTM, CDR2 ANQGSEA. Trimming pared 3 bases from V and 0 bases from J, leaving 15 bases between. The chain's CDR3 is CSVEFAPGRSYNEQFF. In DNA form, the CDR3 reads TGCAGCGTTGAGTTCGCTCCTGGCCGCTCCTACAATGAGCAGTTCTTC.

J is TRBJ1-5 and V is TRBV6-6; D unclear. V lost 0 bases to trimming and J lost 9 bases, with 12 bases between them. Per the germline V gene, CDR1 is MNHNY and CDR2 is SVGAGI (reference sequence). The CDR3 covers 14 residues. The CDR3: CASSYSGRRGPQHF. DNA for the CDR3: TGTGCCAGCAGTTACTCTGGCCGACGCGGGCCCCAGCATTTT.

The chain employs TRBV30 and TRBJ1-1; perhaps TRBD1 as D (5 bases). CDR1 is GTSNPN, CDR2 SVGIG, per germline (reference sequence). The CDR3 contains 11 residues. Trimming pared 3 bases from V and 8 bases from J, leaving 10 bases between. CDR3 DNA sequence: TGTGCCTGGAGACTAAACAGGGAAGCTTTCTTT. This encodes CAWRLNREAFF.

This sequence joins TRBV9 and TRBJ2-1, with D uncertain. The CDR3 is 14 residues long. Trimming cost V 0 bases and J 2 bases, with 6 bases left between them. From germline, CDR1 is SGDLS and CDR2 YYNGEE. In nucleotides, the CDR3 is TGTGCCAGCAGCGTAGATAATACCTACAATGAGCAGTTCTTC. Translated: CASSVDNTYNEQFF.

The CDR3 reads CASRRRHSRTDTQYF. DNA for the CDR3: TGTGCCAGCAGACGCCGCCACAGTCGCACAGATACGCAGTATTTT. This sequence joins TRBV27 and TRBJ2-3; D not resolved. V was cut by 6 bases and J by 1 base, with 14 bases left in between. Germline CDR1 and CDR2: MNHEY and SMNVEV (reference sequence). The CDR3 totals 15 residues.

This chain joins TRBV27 and TRBJ2-3; TRBD2 matches at 8 bases. Germline lookup yields CDR1 MNHEY and CDR2 SMNVEV (reference sequence). The CDR3 consists of 14 residues. Trimming took 2 bases from V and 6 from J; bases not matched to a gene: 4. The CDR3 coding sequence is TGTGCCAGCAGTTTAAGCGGGAGTTTTGATACGCAGTATTTT. As protein: CASSLSGSFDTQYF.

To note about this clone: This specimen includes other DNA sequences encoding the same CDR3. This chain uses TRBV11-2 with TRBJ2-3, with 7 bases matching TRBD1. This CDR3 has 15 amino acids. Germline CDR1 and CDR2: SGHAT and FQNNGV. V was clipped by 5 bases and J by 4 bases; unmatched bases: 9. The CDR3 sequence is CASSPPGQNADTQYF. CDR3 sequence (DNA): TGTGCCAGCAGCCCCCCGGGACAGAATGCAGATACGCAGTATTTT.

The rearrangement links TRBV5-1 to TRBJ1-4; TRBD1 matches at 8 bases. Germline trimming cut 5 bases from V and 6 bases from J; bases unmatched to any gene: 6. Germline V gene sequence: CDR1 SGHRS, CDR2 YFSETQ. The CDR3 contains 14 residues. As DNA, the CDR3 is TGCGCCAGCAGTCTCGGACAGGGTTATGAAAAACTGTTTTTT. Translation gives CASSLGQGYEKLFF. Using reference TRBV5-1 and TRBJ1-4 for the parts outside the CDR3, the full variable domain is KAGVTQTPRYLIKTRGQQVTLSCSPISGHRSVSWYQQTPGQGLQFLFEYFSETQRNKGNFPGRFSGRQFSNSRSEMNVSTLELGDSALYLCASSLGQGYEKLFFGSGTQLSVL.

This rearrangement joins TRBV6-5 to TRBJ1-2, with a weak D call TRBD1 (5 bases). The CDR3 runs 12 residues. Per the germline V gene, CDR1 is MNHEY and CDR2 is SVGAGI. V lost 3 bases and J lost 6, with 8 bases in between. CDR3: CASSYKGDGYTF. The CDR3 nucleotides are TGTGCCAGCAGTTATAAAGGGGATGGCTACACCTTC.

V is TRBV9 and J is TRBJ2-1, with D possibly being TRBD2 (6 bases). The germline gives CDR1 SGDLS, CDR2 YYNGEE. The CDR3 has 16 amino acids. Trimming took 0 bases from V and 6 from J, leaving 16 bases between them. CDR3 protein: CASSVEGGATSNEQFF. DNA of the CDR3: TGTGCCAGCAGCGTAGAGGGCGGGGCGACCTCCAATGAGCAGTTCTTC.

V usage is TRBV28 and J usage is TRBJ1-1; D uncertain. Looked up from germline, CDR1 is MDHEN and CDR2 is SYDVKM. Trimming removed 2 bases at V and 1 base at J, with 17 bases between. The CDR3 has 17 amino acids. In DNA form, the CDR3 reads TGTGCCAGCAGTTTAGTCGAGCACTCACTATCGAACACTGAAGCTTTCTTT. Its protein is CASSLVEHSLSNTEAFF.

This sequence joins TRBV18 and TRBJ2-6, with a weak D call TRBD1 (6 bases). The CDR3 sequence is 18 residues long. CDR1 is KGHSH and CDR2 is LQKENI in the germline V gene. V dropped 2 bases and J dropped 4 bases, with 18 bases sitting between them. The CDR3 reads CASSPFDGQSSGANVLTF. The DNA for the CDR3 is TGTGCCAGCTCACCATTCGACGGACAGTCTTCAGGGGCCAACGTCCTGACTTTC.

This clone was found once. The chain uses TRBV2 and TRBJ2-5, with a weak D call TRBD1 (6 bases). This CDR3 is built from 13 residues. CDR1 and CDR2 from the germline V gene are SNHLY and FYNNEI. V dropped 4 bases and J dropped 5 bases, with 11 bases sitting between them. The CDR3 region has the DNA TGTGCCAGCAGTGGTCAGGGGCTCGAGACCCAGTACTTC. It codes for CASSGQGLETQYF.